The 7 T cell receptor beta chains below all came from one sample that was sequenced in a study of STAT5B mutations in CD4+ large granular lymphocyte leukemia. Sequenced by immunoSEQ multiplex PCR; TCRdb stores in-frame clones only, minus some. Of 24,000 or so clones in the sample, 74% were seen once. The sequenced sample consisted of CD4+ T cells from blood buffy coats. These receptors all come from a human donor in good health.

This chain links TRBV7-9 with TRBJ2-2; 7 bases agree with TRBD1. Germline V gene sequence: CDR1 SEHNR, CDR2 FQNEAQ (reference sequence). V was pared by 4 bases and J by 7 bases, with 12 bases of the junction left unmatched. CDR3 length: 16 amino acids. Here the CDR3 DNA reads TGTGCCAGCAGCTCTAGCCGGGACAGCAGCGTCGGGGAGCTGTTTTTT. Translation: CASSSSRDSSVGELFF.

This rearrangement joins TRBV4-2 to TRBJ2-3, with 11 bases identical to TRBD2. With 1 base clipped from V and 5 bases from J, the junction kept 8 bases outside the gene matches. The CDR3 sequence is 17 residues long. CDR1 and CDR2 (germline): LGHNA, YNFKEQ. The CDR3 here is CASSQGLASGGLDTQYF. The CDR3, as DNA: TGTGCCAGCAGCCAAGGGTTGGCTAGCGGGGGGTTAGATACGCAGTATTTT.

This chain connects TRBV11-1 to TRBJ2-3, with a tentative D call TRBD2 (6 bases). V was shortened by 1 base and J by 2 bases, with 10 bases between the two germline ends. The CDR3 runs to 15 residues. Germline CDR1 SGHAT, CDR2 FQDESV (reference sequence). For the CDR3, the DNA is TGTGCCAGCAGCTTAGGAGGGGACTTCACAGATACGCAGTATTTT. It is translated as CASSLGGDFTDTQYF.

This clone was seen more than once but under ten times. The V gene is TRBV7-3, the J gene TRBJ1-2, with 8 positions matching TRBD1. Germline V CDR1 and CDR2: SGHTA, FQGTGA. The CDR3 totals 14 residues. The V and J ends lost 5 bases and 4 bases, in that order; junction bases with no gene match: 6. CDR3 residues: CASSLTGVGYGYTF. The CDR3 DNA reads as TGTGCCAGCAGCCTGACAGGGGTCGGCTATGGCTACACCTTC.

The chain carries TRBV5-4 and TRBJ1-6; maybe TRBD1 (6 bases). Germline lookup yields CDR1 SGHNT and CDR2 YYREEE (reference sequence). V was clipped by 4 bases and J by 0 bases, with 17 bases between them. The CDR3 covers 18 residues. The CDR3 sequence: CASSRLGALSSYNSPLHF. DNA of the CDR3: TGTGCCAGCAGCCGACTGGGGGCCTTAAGCTCCTATAATTCACCCCTCCACTTT.

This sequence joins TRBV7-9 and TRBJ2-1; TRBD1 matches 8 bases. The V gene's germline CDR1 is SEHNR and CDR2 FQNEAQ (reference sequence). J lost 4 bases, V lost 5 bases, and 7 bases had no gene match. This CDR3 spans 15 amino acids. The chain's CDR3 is CASSPRQGSYNEQFF. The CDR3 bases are TGTGCCAGCAGCCCCCGACAGGGGAGTTACAATGAGCAGTTCTTC.

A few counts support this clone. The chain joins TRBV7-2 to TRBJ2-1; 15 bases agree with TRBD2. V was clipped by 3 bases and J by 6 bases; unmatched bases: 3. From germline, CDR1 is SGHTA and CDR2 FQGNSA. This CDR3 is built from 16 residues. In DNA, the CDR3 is TGTGCCAGCAGCTTTGGGACTAGCGGGGGGATCAATGAGCAGTTCTTC. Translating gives CASSFGTSGGINEQFF.